The next 26 T cell receptor beta chains were all read from a single sample in a study of beta chain features in type 1 diabetes. Study results and limitations: Type 1 diabetes patients had TCRB CDR3s that were shorter (moderately but significantly so) in all four CD4+ subsets.

What was sequenced were expressed TCRB transcripts, since all of the isolated RNA had been reverse transcribed. Libraries were prepared by immunoSEQ multiplex PCR; TCRdb keeps only in-frame clonotypes and omits some of them. The data contain roughly 700,000 clones, over 10% of them seen just once; the ten biggest clones take up 0.022%. Which antigens these TCRs recognize remains unknown. Sequencing input: naive CD4+ T cells from blood. Receptor source: a man aged 18 to 29 with type 1 diabetes.

The chain employs TRBV4-1 and TRBJ2-7; D remains ambiguous. Trimming took off 1 base at V and 4 bases at J, with 11 bases between the two ends. This CDR3 contains 14 residues. CDR1 and CDR2 (germline): MGHRA, YSYEKL. The CDR3 here is CASSQGGSLYEQYF. For the CDR3, the DNA is TGCGCCAGCAGCCAAGGGGGATCCCTGTACGAGCAGTACTTC.

This clone was observed a handful of times. The chain employs TRBV28 and TRBJ2-5; TRBD1 might be the D (6 bases). Trimming shortened V by 6 bases and J by 5 bases, and 25 bases separated the two germline ends. Looked up from germline, CDR1 is MDHEN and CDR2 is SYDVKM. The CDR3 is 17 amino acids. This CDR3 reads CASRARGSPPPVETQYF. CDR3 sequence (DNA): TGTGCCAGCAGGGCAAGGGGGAGCCCACCACCCGTTGAGACCCAGTACTTC.

This clone was observed a few times. The chain combines TRBV7-9 with TRBJ1-4; TRBD1 matches 7 bases. From germline, CDR1 is SEHNR and CDR2 FQNEAQ (reference sequence). The CDR3 spans 15 residues. The V and J ends lost 0 bases and 7 bases, in that order; junction bases with no gene match: 5. The CDR3 DNA reads TGTGCCAGCAGCTTAGCCCTGGCAGGGGGTGAAAAACTGTTTTTT. Translation gives CASSLALAGGEKLFF.

There are a few counts of this clone. The V gene is TRBV7-9, the J gene TRBJ2-7; possibly TRBD1 for D (6 bases). This CDR3 has 14 residues. Germline V gene lookup returns CDR1 SEHNR and CDR2 FQNEAQ (reference sequence). V was cut by 5 bases and J by 5 bases, with 16 bases left in between. CDR3 DNA: TGTGCCAGCAGCCCACAGGGCGAAGGTAACGAGCAGTACTTC. Amino acids: CASSPQGEGNEQYF.

The rearrangement joins TRBV14 to TRBJ2-7; possible D gene TRBD1, 5 bases. The V gene's germline CDR1 is SGHDN and CDR2 FVKESK. The CDR3 is 14 residues long. The V end lost 1 base, the J end lost 2 bases, and 9 bases lay between the germline ends. Written as DNA, the CDR3 is TGTGCCAGCAGCCAAGCCCTGGGGCCCTACGAGCAGTACTTC. Translation gives CASSQALGPYEQYF.

Only a few counts were recorded for this clone. Other nucleotide sequences from this sample produce the same CDR3. The chain carries TRBV5-1 and TRBJ2-3; D uncertain. The CDR3 contains 14 residues. Germline CDR1 reads SGHRS; CDR2 reads YFSETQ. The germline V and J ends were trimmed by 0 bases and 2 bases, with 7 bases remaining between them. The CDR3 DNA is TGCGCCAGCAGCTTGGGTGGTAACACAGATACGCAGTATTTT. Its protein product is CASSLGGNTDTQYF. The variable domain in full, completed from reference TRBV5-1 and TRBJ2-3, reads KAGVTQTPRYLIKTRGQQVTLSCSPISGHRSVSWYQQTPGQGLQFLFEYFSETQRNKGNFPGRFSGRQFSNSRSEMNVSTLELGDSALYLCASSLGGNTDTQYFGPGTRLTVL.

This clone has more than one count but fewer than ten. The rearrangement joins TRBV6-5 to TRBJ1-5; no definite D call. The V gene's germline CDR1 is MNHEY and CDR2 SVGAGI. The CDR3 totals 14 residues. V lost 2 bases to trimming and J lost 4 bases, with 9 bases between them. This CDR3 reads CASSYRVGNQPQHF. Written as DNA, the CDR3 is TGTGCCAGCAGTTACAGGGTTGGAAATCAGCCCCAGCATTTT.

This clone was seen a handful of times. V usage is TRBV2 and J usage is TRBJ2-3; 7 nucleotides match TRBD1. CDR1 is SNHLY and CDR2 is FYNNEI in the germline V gene. The CDR3 spans 15 residues. V was clipped by 2 bases and J by 1 base; unmatched bases: 3. DNA of the CDR3: TGTGCCAGCAGTGAAAACGGACAGGGCACAGATACGCAGTATTTT. It is translated as CASSENGQGTDTQYF.

There are a few counts of this clone. The V gene is TRBV7-6, the J gene TRBJ1-5; D is unresolved. This CDR3 contains 15 residues. V dropped 1 base and J dropped 0 bases, with 7 bases sitting between them. The germline gives CDR1 SGHVS, CDR2 FNYEAQ. CDR3: CASSLGAVSNQPQHF. In nucleotides, the CDR3 is TGTGCCAGCAGCTTAGGAGCCGTTAGCAATCAGCCCCAGCATTTT.

This clone occurred a few times. The V call is TRBV5-1, the J call TRBJ2-1, with TRBD1 identical over 7 bases. The length of the CDR3 is 15 residues. Germline CDR1 SGHRS, CDR2 YFSETQ. Trimming took 3 bases from V and 5 from J; bases not matched to a gene: 8. CDR3 residues: CASSSLGTEHNEQFF. The DNA of the CDR3 is TGCGCCAGCAGCTCCCTAGGGACAGAACACAATGAGCAGTTCTTC.

This clone has more than one count but fewer than ten. Other DNA sequences in the same sample also yield this CDR3. The chain uses TRBV10-3 and TRBJ1-2; weak D call: TRBD1 (6 bases). The CDR3 is 13 residues long. V lost 3 bases and J 5 bases, leaving 10 bases between the germline ends. Germline assignment: CDR1 ENHRY and CDR2 SYGVKD. CDR3 residues: CAISDGQGYGYTF. CDR3 DNA: TGTGCCATCAGTGACGGGCAGGGGTATGGCTACACCTTC.

In its sample, this clone was seen a few times. V usage is TRBV19 and J usage is TRBJ2-6; 8 bases are a match to TRBD1. The J segment lost 2 bases and the V segment lost 5 bases, leaving 5 bases of the junction unmatched. The CDR3 has 16 amino acids. The V gene's germline CDR1 is LNHDA and CDR2 SQIVND (reference sequence). The CDR3 reads CASSRPGGAGANVLTF. The CDR3 DNA is TGTGCCAGTAGTCGACCAGGGGGCGCTGGGGCCAACGTCCTGACTTTC.

This clone has just a few counts. Other DNA sequences from this sample encode an identical CDR3 as well. This chain joins TRBV18 and TRBJ2-5; D is possibly TRBD1 (6 bases). This CDR3 has 14 residues. Trimming shortened V by 3 bases and J by 2 bases, and 10 bases separated the two germline ends. Germline V CDR1 and CDR2: KGHSH, LQKENI. The CDR3 bases are TGTGCCAGCTCACCCTATACAGGGCAAGAGACCCAGTACTTC. Translating it yields CASSPYTGQETQYF.

The chain uses TRBV29-1 and TRBJ1-3, with D unresolved. The CDR3 is 12 residues long. V was trimmed by 1 base and J by 2 bases, leaving 3 bases between them. Germline lookup yields CDR1 SQVTM and CDR2 ANQGSEA. The CDR3 spells CSVEGTGNTIYF. The CDR3, as DNA: TGCAGCGTTGAAGGGACTGGAAACACCATATATTTT.

The chain joins TRBV5-4 to TRBJ1-2, with D possibly being TRBD1 (6 bases). V was cut by 5 bases and J by 1 base, with 12 bases left in between. This CDR3 is 14 amino acids long. CDR1 is SGHNT, CDR2 YYREEE, per germline (reference sequence). CDR3 amino acids: CASRGTIDNYGYTF. The DNA of the CDR3 is TGTGCCAGCAGAGGGACAATAGATAACTATGGCTACACCTTC.

The rearrangement joins TRBV29-1 to TRBJ1-2, with 8 bases aligning to TRBD1. The CDR3 totals 16 residues. CDR1 is SQVTM and CDR2 is ANQGSEA in the germline V gene. The V and J ends lost 0 bases and 2 bases, in that order; junction bases with no gene match: 8. DNA of the CDR3: TGCAGCGTTGAAGAGGGGGTGACAGGGGCAAACTATGGCTACACCTTC. Its translation: CSVEEGVTGANYGYTF.

This clone was observed a handful of times. The chain couples TRBV9 to TRBJ2-2; TRBD2 is a possible D gene (5 bases). Germline V CDR1 and CDR2: SGDLS, YYNGEE. The length of the CDR3 is 15 residues. V was trimmed by 1 base and J by 6 bases, leaving 13 bases between them. For the CDR3, the DNA is TGTGCCAGCAGCGTAAGTGGCCTCGGGGCCGGGGAGCTGTTTTTT. Amino acids: CASSVSGLGAGELFF.

This chain links TRBV30 with TRBJ1-6; D perhaps matches TRBD1 (6 bases). CDR3 size: 16 residues. CDR1 is GTSNPN and CDR2 is SVGIG in the germline V gene (reference sequence). V lost 6 bases, J lost 0 bases, and 15 bases lay in between. CDR3 in amino acids: CACPMGGGSYNSPLHF. The CDR3 DNA reads as TGTGCCTGCCCTATGGGGGGCGGCTCCTATAATTCACCCCTCCACTTT.

This clone has more than one count but fewer than ten. This sequence joins TRBV4-1 and TRBJ1-5; D is undetermined. The germline V gene encodes CDR1 MGHRA and CDR2 YSYEKL. This CDR3 region has 14 residues. Trimming took 3 bases from V and 7 from J, leaving 13 bases between them. DNA of the CDR3: TGCGCCAGCAGCCAGACCGGGGTGCGACAGCCCCAGCATTTT. Its protein product is CASSQTGVRQPQHF.

The genes are TRBV9 and TRBJ1-6, with 7 positions matching TRBD1. J was trimmed by 5 bases and V by 2 bases; bases with no gene match: 7. This CDR3 is 16 amino acids long. Per the germline V gene, CDR1 is SGDLS and CDR2 is YYNGEE. This chain's CDR3 is CASSVSQTGHNSPLHF. CDR3 bases: TGTGCCAGCAGCGTCTCCCAGACAGGGCATAATTCACCCCTCCACTTT.

This chain uses TRBV6-6 with TRBJ1-1, with D perhaps matching TRBD1 (6 bases). The germline V gene encodes CDR1 MNHNY and CDR2 SVGAGI (reference sequence). The CDR3 has 14 amino acids. Trimming left V 6 bases short and J 4 bases short, with 15 bases between. This CDR3 reads CASRADSIVTEAFF. The DNA for the CDR3 is TGTGCCAGCAGGGCGGACAGTATTGTCACTGAAGCTTTCTTT.

The chain uses TRBV9 and TRBJ1-2; D gene ambiguous. V lost 3 bases, J lost 7 bases, and 16 bases lay in between. The CDR3 spans 14 residues. Looked up from germline, CDR1 is SGDLS and CDR2 is YYNGEE. This chain's CDR3 is CASSDPRFSSGYTF. The CDR3 DNA follows: TGTGCCAGCAGCGACCCTCGGTTCAGTTCTGGCTACACCTTC.

In its sample, this clone was seen a few times. CDR3 coding DNA: TGCAGCGCCGCCCCGACGCTGAACACTGAAGCTTTCTTT. Residues: CSAAPTLNTEAFF. This chain links TRBV29-1 with TRBJ1-1, with D uncertain. The ends were cut back, 7 bases at V and 0 bases at J, with 12 bases in the middle. Germline V gives CDR1 SQVTM, CDR2 ANQGSEA. This CDR3 spans 13 amino acids.

This clone has only a few counts. This chain links TRBV30 with TRBJ2-7, with D perhaps matching TRBD1 (6 bases). Germline V lookup: CDR1 GTSNPN, CDR2 SVGIG (reference sequence). V lost 5 bases and J 0 bases, leaving 11 bases between the germline ends. The CDR3 has 13 amino acids. In DNA, the CDR3 is TGTGCCTGGGATGGACAGAGCTCCTACGAGCAGTACTTC. This codes for CAWDGQSSYEQYF.

The chain couples TRBV6-1 to TRBJ2-2; 8 bases line up with TRBD1. The V gene end was trimmed by 2 bases and the J gene end by 5 bases; junction bases not matched to a gene: 4. CDR1 is MNHNS and CDR2 is SASEGT in the germline V gene. The CDR3 is 15 amino acids. CDR3 DNA: TGTGCCAGCAGTGAAAGTCAGGGGGCAACCGGGGAGCTGTTTTTT. As protein: CASSESQGATGELFF.

The V and J genes are TRBV5-6 and TRBJ2-5; D perhaps matches TRBD1 (5 bases). This CDR3 spans 14 amino acids. Germline assignment: CDR1 SGHDT and CDR2 YYEEEE. Trimming stripped 1 base from V and 2 bases from J, with 9 bases between. The CDR3 region is CASSLPTAQETQYF. The DNA for the CDR3 is TGTGCCAGCAGCTTGCCGACAGCTCAAGAGACCCAGTACTTC.